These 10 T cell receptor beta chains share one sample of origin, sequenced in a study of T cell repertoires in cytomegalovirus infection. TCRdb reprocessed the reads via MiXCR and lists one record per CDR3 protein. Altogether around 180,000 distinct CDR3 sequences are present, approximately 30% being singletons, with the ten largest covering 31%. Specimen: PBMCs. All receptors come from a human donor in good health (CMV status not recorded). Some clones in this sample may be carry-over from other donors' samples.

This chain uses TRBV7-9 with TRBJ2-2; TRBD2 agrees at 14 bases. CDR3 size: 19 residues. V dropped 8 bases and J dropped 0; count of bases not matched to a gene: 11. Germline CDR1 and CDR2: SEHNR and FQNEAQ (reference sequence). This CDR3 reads CASLGTSGGRYANTGELFF. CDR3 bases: TGTGCCAGCCTCGGGACTAGCGGGGGCCGATACGCGAACACCGGGGAGCTGTTTTTT.

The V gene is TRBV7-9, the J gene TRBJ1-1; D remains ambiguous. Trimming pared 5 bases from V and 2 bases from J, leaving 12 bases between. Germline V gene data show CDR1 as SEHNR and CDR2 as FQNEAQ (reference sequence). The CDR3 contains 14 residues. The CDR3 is CASSPPVGNTEAFF. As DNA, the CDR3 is TGTGCCAGCAGCCCACCCGTAGGAAACACTGAAGCTTTCTTT.

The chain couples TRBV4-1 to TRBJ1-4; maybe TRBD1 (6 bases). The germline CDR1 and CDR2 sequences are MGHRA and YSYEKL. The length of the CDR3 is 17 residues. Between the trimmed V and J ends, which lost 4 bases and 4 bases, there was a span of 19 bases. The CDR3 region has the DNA TGCGCCAGCAGCCCGACGTGGGACACAAGTGATAATGAAAAACTGTTTTTT. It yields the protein CASSPTWDTSDNEKLFF.

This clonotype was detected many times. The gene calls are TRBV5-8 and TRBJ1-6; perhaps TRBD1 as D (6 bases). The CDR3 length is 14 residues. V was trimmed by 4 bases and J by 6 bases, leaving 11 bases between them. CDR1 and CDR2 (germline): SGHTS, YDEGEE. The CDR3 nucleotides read TGTGCCAGCAGCCCAGGACAGAGTAATTCACCCCTCCACTTT. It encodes CASSPGQSNSPLHF.

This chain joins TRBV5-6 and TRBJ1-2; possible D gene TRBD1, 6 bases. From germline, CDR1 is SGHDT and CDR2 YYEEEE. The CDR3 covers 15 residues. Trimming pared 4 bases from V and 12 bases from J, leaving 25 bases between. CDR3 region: CASSPPGHGVEGHTF. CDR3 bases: TGTGCCAGCAGCCCCCCGGGACACGGAGTAGAGGGCCACACCTTC.

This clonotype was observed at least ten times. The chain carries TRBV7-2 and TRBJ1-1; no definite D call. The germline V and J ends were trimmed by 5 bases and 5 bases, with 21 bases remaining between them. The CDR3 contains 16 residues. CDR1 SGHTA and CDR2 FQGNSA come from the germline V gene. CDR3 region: CASSRDIKAMETEAFF. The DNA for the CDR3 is TGTGCCAGCAGCCGAGATATAAAGGCAATGGAGACTGAAGCTTTCTTT.

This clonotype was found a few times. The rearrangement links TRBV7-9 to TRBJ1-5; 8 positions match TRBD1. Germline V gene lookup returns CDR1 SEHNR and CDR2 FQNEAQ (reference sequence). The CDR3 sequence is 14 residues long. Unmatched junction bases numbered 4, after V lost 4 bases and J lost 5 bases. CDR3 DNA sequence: TGTGCCAGCAGCTCTACAGGGGGGCATCAGCCCCAGCATTTT. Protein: CASSSTGGHQPQHF.

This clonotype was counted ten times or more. CDR3 sequence (DNA): TGTGCCAGCAGTTTCTCGACAGGGGGAGCTTTCTTT. It specifies CASSFSTGGAFF. The rearrangement joins TRBV7-2 to TRBJ1-1; 9 bases are shared with TRBD1. Per germline, CDR1 SGHTA and CDR2 FQGNSA. The trim removed 6 bases at V and 10 bases at J, leaving 6 bases unmatched. There are 12 residues in the CDR3.

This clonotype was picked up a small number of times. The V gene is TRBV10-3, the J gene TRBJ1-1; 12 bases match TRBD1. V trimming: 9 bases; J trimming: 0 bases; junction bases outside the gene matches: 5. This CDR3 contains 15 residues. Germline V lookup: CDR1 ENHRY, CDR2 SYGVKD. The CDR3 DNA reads TGTGCCATTGCCGGGACAGGGGGCATGAACACTGAAGCTTTCTTT. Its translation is CAIAGTGGMNTEAFF.

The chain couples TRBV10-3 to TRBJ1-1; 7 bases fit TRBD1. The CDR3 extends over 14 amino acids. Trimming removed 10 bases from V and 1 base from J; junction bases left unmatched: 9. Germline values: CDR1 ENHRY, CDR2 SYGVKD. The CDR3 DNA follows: TGTGCCACCCAAGCGGACAGGAAGAACACTGAAGCTTTCTTT. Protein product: CATQADRKNTEAFF.